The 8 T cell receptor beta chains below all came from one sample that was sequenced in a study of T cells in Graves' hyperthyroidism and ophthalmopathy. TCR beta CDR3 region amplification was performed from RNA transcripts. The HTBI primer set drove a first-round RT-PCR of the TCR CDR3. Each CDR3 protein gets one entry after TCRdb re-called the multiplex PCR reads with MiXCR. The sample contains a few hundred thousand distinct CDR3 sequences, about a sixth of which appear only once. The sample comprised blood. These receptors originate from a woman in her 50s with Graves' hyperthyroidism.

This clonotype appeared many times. This CDR3 is CASAQGSSGSTDTQYF. CDR3 nucleotides: TGTGCCAGCGCTCAAGGGTCTAGCGGAAGCACAGATACGCAGTATTTT. The chain carries TRBV14 and TRBJ2-3; TRBD2 agrees at 7 bases. Germline values: CDR1 SGHDN, CDR2 FVKESK. The CDR3 is 16 residues long. The ends lost 8 bases at V and 0 bases at J; junction bases unmatched: 11.

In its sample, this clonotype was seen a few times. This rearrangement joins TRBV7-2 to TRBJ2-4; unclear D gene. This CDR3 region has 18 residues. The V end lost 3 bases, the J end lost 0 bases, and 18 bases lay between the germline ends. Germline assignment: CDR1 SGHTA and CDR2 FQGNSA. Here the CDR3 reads CASSFRISSALAKNIQYF. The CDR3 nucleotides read TGTGCCAGCAGCTTTAGGATCAGCTCGGCTCTAGCCAAAAACATTCAGTACTTC.

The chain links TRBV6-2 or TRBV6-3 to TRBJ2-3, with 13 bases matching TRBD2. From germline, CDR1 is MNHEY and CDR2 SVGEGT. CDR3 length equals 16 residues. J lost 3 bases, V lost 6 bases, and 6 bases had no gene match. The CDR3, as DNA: TGTGCCAGCAGGGGAGGGACTAGCGGGACAACAGATACGCAGTATTTT. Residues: CASRGGTSGTTDTQYF.

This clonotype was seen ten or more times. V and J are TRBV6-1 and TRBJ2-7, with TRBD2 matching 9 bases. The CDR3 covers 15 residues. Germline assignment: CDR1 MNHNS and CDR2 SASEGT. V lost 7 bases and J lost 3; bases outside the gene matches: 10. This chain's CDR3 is CASMKASGDYYEQYF. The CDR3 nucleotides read TGTGCCAGCATGAAGGCTAGCGGGGACTACTACGAGCAGTACTTC.

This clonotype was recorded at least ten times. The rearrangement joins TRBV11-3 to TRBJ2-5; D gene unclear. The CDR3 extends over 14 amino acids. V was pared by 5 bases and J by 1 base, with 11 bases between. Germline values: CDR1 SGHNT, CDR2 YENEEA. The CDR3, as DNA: TGTGCCAGCAGCCCTGGACCGATCCAAGAGACCCAGTACTTC. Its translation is CASSPGPIQETQYF.

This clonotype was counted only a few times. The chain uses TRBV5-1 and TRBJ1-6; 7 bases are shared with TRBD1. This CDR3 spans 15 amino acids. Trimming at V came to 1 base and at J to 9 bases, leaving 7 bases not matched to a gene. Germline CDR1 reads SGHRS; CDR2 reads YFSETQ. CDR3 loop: CASSLMTGMVSPLHF. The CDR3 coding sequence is TGCGCCAGCAGCTTGATGACAGGGATGGTTTCACCCCTCCACTTT.

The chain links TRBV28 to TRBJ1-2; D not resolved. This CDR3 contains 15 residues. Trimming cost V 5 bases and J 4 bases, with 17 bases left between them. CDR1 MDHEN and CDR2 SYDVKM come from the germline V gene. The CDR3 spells CASSPRLGGSYGYTF. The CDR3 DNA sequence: TGTGCCAGCAGTCCGCGGTTGGGAGGAAGCTATGGCTACACCTTC.

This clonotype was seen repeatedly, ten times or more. CDR3 sequence reads: CASSLGAGGTLITEAFF. The CDR3 coding sequence is TGTGCCAGCAGTTTAGGCGCCGGGGGGACACTAATCACTGAAGCTTTCTTT. The gene calls are TRBV12-3 or TRBV12-4 and TRBJ1-1; D perhaps matches TRBD1 (6 bases). The CDR3 extends over 17 amino acids. The V and J ends lost 1 base and 4 bases respectively, with 19 bases between them.